The present entry profiles one TCR beta chain with its context. Clones were sequenced by immunoSEQ multiplex PCR, and TCRdb holds only the in-frame ones, with some missing. The table shows 80,000 to 100,000 clones, with over 85% occurring only once. These data are taken from a study of OX40 agonist ivuxolimab in advanced cancers. The V gene lost 2 bases and the J gene lost 4 bases, with 17 bases spanning the gap. Germline CDR1 SGHVS, CDR2 FQNEAQ. This CDR3 is 16 amino acids long. The source of this sequence is an adult with an advanced solid tumor such as melanoma, head and neck, liver or kidney cancer. The sample in question was CD4+ or CD8+ T cells sorted from blood, obtained in a trial of the OX40 agonist ivuxolimab. The chain couples TRBV7-8 to TRBJ2-5; possibly TRBD2 for D (5 bases). CDR3 sequence: CASSLNGIGLIETQYF. In nucleotides, the CDR3 is TGTGCCAGCAGCTTAAATGGTATTGGACTGATAGAGACCCAGTACTTC.